This TCR beta chain was recorded in a study of T-cell reconstitution after alpha-beta-depleted transplantation in children. This CDR3 has 15 residues. Looked up from germline, CDR1 is SGHNT and CDR2 is YYREEE (reference sequence). Trimming at V came to 2 bases and at J to 2 bases, leaving 1 base not matched to a gene. The sample holds a few counts of this clonotype. Preparation of the TCRbeta library used unique molecular identifiers. TCRdb passed the PCR reads through MiXCR, listing each CDR3 protein once. The sample holds some 500,000 distinct CDR3 sequences, 30% to 35% seen once. The sample was PBMCs from the stem cell graft donor, taken from the stem cell graft. The gene calls are TRBV5-4 and TRBJ2-3; 11 nucleotides align to TRBD2. The sequence was obtained from a human donor who donated a stem cell graft to a child with aplastic anemia. In nucleotides, the CDR3 is TGTGCCAGCAGCTTACTAGCGGGAGACACAGATACGCAGTATTTT. This encodes CASSLLAGDTDTQYF.